The 17 T cell receptor beta chains in this list originate from one sample, sequenced in a study of T cell responses to AZD1222 COVID-19 vaccine. TCRdb's copy holds only in-frame clones and misses some; the assay was immunoSEQ multiplex PCR. Of 200,000 or so clones in the sample, over 80% are singletons; the top ten hold 10%. The material was peripheral blood, obtained on day 0 of AZD1222 vaccination. Receptor source: an adult in good health.

This chain uses TRBV30 with TRBJ1-6; D gene ambiguous. CDR1 and CDR2 (germline): GTSNPN, SVGIG (reference sequence). V gave up 5 bases and J gave up 8 bases, with 16 bases separating them. This CDR3 comprises 14 residues. The CDR3 coding sequence is TGTGCCTGGTCCCGGGCCAGCTGGGATTCACCCCTCCACTTT. It is translated as CAWSRASWDSPLHF. Looking up the rest from reference TRBV30 and TRBJ1-6 gives the full variable domain: SQTIHQWPATLVQPVGSPLSLECTVEGTSNPNLYWYRQAAGRGLQLLFYSVGIGQISSEVPQNLSASRPQDRQFILSSKKLLLSDSGFYLCAWSRASWDSPLHFGNGTRLTVT.

This clone was counted a single time. The CDR3, as DNA: TGTGCCAGTAGTATAGATATACTAGCGGGAAGGGATGAGCAGTTCTTC. This sequence encodes CASSIDILAGRDEQFF. V gene TRBV19 combines with J gene TRBJ2-1; 10 bases align to TRBD2. With V trimmed by 0 bases and J by 8 bases, 7 bases remained unmatched. This CDR3 region has 16 residues. In germline, CDR1 is LNHDA, CDR2 SQIVND (reference sequence).

The rearrangement links TRBV6-6 to TRBJ2-6; TRBD1 aligns across 9 bases. This CDR3 has 19 amino acids. Germline lookup yields CDR1 MNHNY and CDR2 SVGAGI (reference sequence). V trimming: 5 bases; J trimming: 0 bases; junction bases outside the gene matches: 11. The CDR3 nucleotides are TGTGCCAGCAGTCCCACCGGGACAGGGTACCTCTCTGGGGCCAACGTCCTGACTTTC. It is translated as CASSPTGTGYLSGANVLTF.

The chain employs TRBV28 and TRBJ1-1, with TRBD1 as a possible D gene (5 bases). The CDR3 consists of 15 residues. CDR1 and CDR2 (germline): MDHEN, SYDVKM. With 4 bases removed from V and 0 bases from J, the gap between germline ends came to 12 bases. In nucleotides, the CDR3 is TGTGCCAGCAGTTGGGACGGCTCAATGAACACTGAAGCTTTCTTT. It translates to CASSWDGSMNTEAFF.

The J gene is TRBJ2-7, the V gene TRBV6-5; 12 bases line up with TRBD2. V shed 9 bases and J 4 bases; nucleotides not matched to a gene: 7. CDR3 length: 14 residues. Germline V gene data show CDR1 as MNHEY and CDR2 as SVGAGI. The CDR3 nucleotides are TGTGCCAGGAACGGACTAGCGGGATGGTACGAGCAGTACTTC. It yields the protein CARNGLAGWYEQYF.

As DNA, the CDR3 is TGTGCCAGCAGTTGGGCCGGGGAAACTGAAGCTTTCTTT. It yields the protein CASSWAGETEAFF. The V and J genes are TRBV27 and TRBJ1-1; D unresolved. CDR1 and CDR2 (germline): MNHEY, SMNVEV (reference sequence). The CDR3 is made up of 13 amino acids. Trimming took 4 bases from V and 5 from J, leaving 11 bases between them.

The V and J genes are TRBV27 and TRBJ1-2; unclear D gene. CDR3 length: 10 residues. V dropped 10 bases and J dropped 8 bases, with 11 bases sitting between them. The germline V gene encodes CDR1 MNHEY and CDR2 SMNVEV (reference sequence). This CDR3 is CATYLGGYTF. The CDR3 bases are TGTGCCACCTACCTTGGGGGCTACACCTTC.

CDR3 coding DNA: TGTGCCAGCAGTTACACTGGACAGGGCGGCTATGGCTACACCTTC. Translating it yields CASSYTGQGGYGYTF. The gene calls are TRBV6-2 or TRBV6-3 and TRBJ1-2; 8 bases fit TRBD1. Germline values: CDR1 MNHEY, CDR2 SVGEGT. This CDR3 is built from 15 residues. The V and J ends lost 2 bases and 4 bases, in that order; junction bases with no gene match: 6.

This clone was seen once. The CDR3 region is CASSPESNQPQHF. The CDR3 region has the DNA TGCGCCAGCAGCCCAGAGAGCAATCAGCCCCAGCATTTT. The chain recombines TRBV5-1 with TRBJ1-5; D remains ambiguous. This CDR3 comprises 13 residues. The V end was cut by 4 bases, the J end by 1 base, with 6 bases between. Per germline, CDR1 SGHRS and CDR2 YFSETQ.

CDR3 nucleotides: TGTGCCAGCTCAAACTTCCGGGACAGGGGGTACGGCTACACCTTC. Protein sequence: CASSNFRDRGYGYTF. This chain connects TRBV18 to TRBJ1-2; 11 bases align to TRBD1. Looked up from germline, CDR1 is KGHSH and CDR2 is LQKENI. V shed 5 bases, J shed 8 bases, and the junction held 10 bases outside the gene matches. The CDR3 consists of 15 residues.

This rearrangement joins TRBV3-1 (or the pseudogene TRBV3-2) to TRBJ1-2; D unresolved. This CDR3 has 13 residues. Germline CDR1 is LGHDT and CDR2 is YNNKEL (reference sequence). The ends were cut back, 0 bases at V and 4 bases at J, with 6 bases in the middle. The CDR3 here is CASSQDGFYGYTF. The CDR3 bases are TGTGCCAGCAGCCAAGACGGGTTCTATGGCTACACCTTC.

This clone was seen only once. The chain is built from TRBV9 and TRBJ1-1; D ambiguous. Trimming pared 0 bases from V and 1 base from J, leaving 7 bases between. The CDR3 spans 14 residues. Germline V gene sequence: CDR1 SGDLS, CDR2 YYNGEE. CDR3 bases: TGTGCCAGCAGCGTAGCAGGATCGAACACTGAAGCTTTCTTT. Protein: CASSVAGSNTEAFF.

The chain joins TRBV30 to TRBJ1-3; no firm D call. This CDR3 has 12 amino acids. Germline values: CDR1 GTSNPN, CDR2 SVGIG (reference sequence). V dropped 2 bases and J dropped 1 base, with 3 bases sitting between them. The CDR3 is CAWSPSGNTIYF. In nucleotides, the CDR3 is TGTGCCTGGAGTCCGTCTGGAAACACCATATATTTT.

This clone was observed a single time. The J gene is TRBJ2-2, the V gene TRBV6-4, with 8 bases that match TRBD2. CDR1 and CDR2 from the germline V gene are MRHNA and SNTAGT. This CDR3 has 14 residues. The V gene end was trimmed by 9 bases and the J gene end by 0 bases; junction bases not matched to a gene: 3. The DNA of the CDR3 is TGTGCCAGACTAGCGGAGCCGAACACCGGGGAGCTGTTTTTT. Protein sequence: CARLAEPNTGELFF.

This chain uses TRBV30 with TRBJ1-1; D may be TRBD1 (5 bases). Germline loops: CDR1 GTSNPN, CDR2 SVGIG (reference sequence). Trimming left V 2 bases short and J 1 base short, with 8 bases between. This CDR3 spans 13 amino acids. The CDR3 DNA sequence: TGTGCCTGGAGTACGCAGGGGAACACTGAAGCTTTCTTT. Protein sequence: CAWSTQGNTEAFF. The full variable domain, rest sourced from reference TRBV30 and TRBJ1-1, is SQTIHQWPATLVQPVGSPLSLECTVEGTSNPNLYWYRQAAGRGLQLLFYSVGIGQISSEVPQNLSASRPQDRQFILSSKKLLLSDSGFYLCAWSTQGNTEAFFGQGTRLTVV.

The CDR3 reads CASSLKSTPDTQYF. The CDR3, as DNA: TGTGCCAGCAGCTTAAAATCAACCCCAGATACGCAGTATTTT. The chain is built from TRBV7-6 and TRBJ2-3; the D is unclear. V shed 2 bases and J shed 4 bases, with 10 bases lying between them. Germline assignment: CDR1 SGHVS and CDR2 FNYEAQ. This CDR3 is built from 14 residues.

The gene calls are TRBV27 and TRBJ2-5; the D is unclear. Germline V lookup: CDR1 MNHEY, CDR2 SMNVEV (reference sequence). Trimming took 5 bases from V and 5 from J, leaving 6 bases between them. CDR3 size: 11 residues. In DNA, the CDR3 is TGTGCCAGCAGTCAAATGGAGACCCAGTACTTC. Amino acid sequence: CASSQMETQYF.